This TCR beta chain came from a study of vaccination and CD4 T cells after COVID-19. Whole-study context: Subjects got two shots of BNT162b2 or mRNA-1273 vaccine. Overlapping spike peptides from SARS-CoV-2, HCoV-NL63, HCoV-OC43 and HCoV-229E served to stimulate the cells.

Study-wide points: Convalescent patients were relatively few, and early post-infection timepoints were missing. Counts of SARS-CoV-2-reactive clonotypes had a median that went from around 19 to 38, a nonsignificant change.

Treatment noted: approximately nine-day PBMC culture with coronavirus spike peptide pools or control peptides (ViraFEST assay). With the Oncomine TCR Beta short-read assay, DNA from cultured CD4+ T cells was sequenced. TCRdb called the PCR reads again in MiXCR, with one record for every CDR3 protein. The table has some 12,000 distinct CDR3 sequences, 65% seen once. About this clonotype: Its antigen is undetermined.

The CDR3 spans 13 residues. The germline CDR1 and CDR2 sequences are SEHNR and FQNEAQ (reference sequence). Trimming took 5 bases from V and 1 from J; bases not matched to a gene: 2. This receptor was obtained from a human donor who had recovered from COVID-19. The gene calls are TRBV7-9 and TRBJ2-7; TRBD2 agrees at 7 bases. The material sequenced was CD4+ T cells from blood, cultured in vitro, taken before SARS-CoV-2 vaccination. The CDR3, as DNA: TGTGCCAGCAGCCCGGGGGGTTCCTACGAGCAGTACTTC. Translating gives CASSPGGSYEQYF.